The 27 T cell receptor beta chains reported below all come from one sample, sequenced in a study of T cells expressing NK-cell markers. TCRdb reprocessed the 5' RACE reads, keeping one entry per CDR3 protein, no DNA. The listing contains 300,000 to 500,000 distinct CDR3 sequences. The sequencing sample was made of blood T cells: a sorted CD56 or NKG2C T cell subset, CD4+ or CD8+ T cells, or bulk PBMC T cells (not recorded which). These receptors were taken from a woman aged 45-65 years in good health.

The genes are TRBV6-6 and TRBJ2-2; TCRdb returns TRBD2, unconfirmable since there is no DNA. This CDR3 is built from 17 residues. Germline assignment: CDR1 MNHNY and CDR2 SVGAGI (reference sequence). CDR3 amino acids: CASSYVGTRLTPGELFF.

The chain recombines TRBV7-2 with TRBJ2-7; TCRdb's D call of TRBD1 is untestable without DNA. Germline lookup yields CDR1 SGHTA and CDR2 FQGNSA. The CDR3 spans 15 residues. This CDR3 reads CASSFPFGGAGEQYF.

This chain's CDR3 is CASSLRGLAGNSEQFF. The chain uses TRBV5-1 and TRBJ2-1; TCRdb calls TRBD1, which cannot be checked without DNA. Germline CDR1 and CDR2: SGHRS and YFSETQ. The CDR3 consists of 16 residues.

The chain links TRBV27 to TRBJ2-5; with no DNA, the TCRdb D assignment of TRBD2 cannot be verified. The germline V gene has CDR1 MNHEY and CDR2 SMNVEV (reference sequence). The CDR3 has 15 residues. CDR3 region: CASSSGTSGKETQYF.

The rearrangement uses TRBV20-1 and TRBJ2-1. This CDR3 spans 12 amino acids. Germline lookup yields CDR1 DFQATT and CDR2 SNEGSKA (reference sequence). CDR3 sequence: CSAPRGGNEQFF.

The chain combines TRBV9 with TRBJ2-3; TCRdb designates TRBD1, a call that cannot be tested without DNA. Looked up from germline, CDR1 is SGDLS and CDR2 is YYNGEE. The length of the CDR3 is 15 residues. The CDR3 sequence is CASSVSGGHTDTQYF.

This chain uses TRBV5-1 with TRBJ2-2; there is no DNA to check the TCRdb D call of TRBD2. Germline CDR1 reads SGHRS; CDR2 reads YFSETQ. This CDR3 spans 15 amino acids. The CDR3 protein is CASSLNQSPGGELFF. The full variable domain, in which reference TRBV5-1 and TRBJ2-2 provide the parts outside the CDR3, is KAGVTQTPRYLIKTRGQQVTLSCSPISGHRSVSWYQQTPGQGLQFLFEYFSETQRNKGNFPGRFSGRQFSNSRSEMNVSTLELGDSALYLCASSLNQSPGGELFFGEGSRLTVL.

The J gene is TRBJ2-1, the V gene TRBV15; the D gene TCRdb calls, TRBD1, cannot be checked with no DNA. Germline V gene lookup returns CDR1 LNHNV and CDR2 YYDKDF (reference sequence). The CDR3 has 17 amino acids. CDR3 sequence: CATSGVKGLRSYNEQFF.

The V and J genes are TRBV27 and TRBJ2-1; the D call from TCRdb, TRBD2, cannot be confirmed without DNA. The CDR3 spans 16 residues. The V gene's germline CDR1 is MNHEY and CDR2 SMNVEV (reference sequence). CDR3 residues: CASSLSSPGTFNEQFF.

The rearrangement links TRBV24-1 to TRBJ1-1; TCRdb calls TRBD1, which cannot be checked without DNA. Germline V gene sequence: CDR1 KGHDR, CDR2 SFDVKD. This CDR3 is built from 13 residues. This CDR3 reads CATSANGGSEAFF.

The chain couples TRBV6-5 to TRBJ1-5. Germline V gene data show CDR1 as MNHEY and CDR2 as SVGAGI. The CDR3 sequence is 14 residues long. The CDR3 here is CASSYGSSNQPQHF.

The chain carries TRBV5-1 and TRBJ2-5; TCRdb's D call, TRBD1, is unchecked because there is no DNA. Germline loops: CDR1 SGHRS, CDR2 YFSETQ. The CDR3 runs to 15 residues. The CDR3 region is CASSPGGGTEETQYF.

This sequence joins TRBV7-9 and TRBJ1-2; TCRdb outputs TRBD1, but without DNA this stays unchecked. The CDR3 loop spans 15 amino acids. Per germline, CDR1 SEHNR and CDR2 FQNEAQ (reference sequence). The CDR3 spells CASSGRQGAAYGYTF. Complete variable domain (other parts from reference TRBV7-9 and TRBJ1-2): DTGVSQNPRHKITKRGQNVTFRCDPISEHNRLYWYRQTLGQGPEFLTYFQNEAQLEKSRLLSDRFSAERPKGSFSTLEIQRTEQGDSAMYLCASSGRQGAAYGYTFGSGTRLTVV.

The chain joins TRBV29-1 to TRBJ2-1; the D call from TCRdb, TRBD2, cannot be confirmed without DNA. The CDR3 extends over 16 amino acids. Germline CDR1 SQVTM, CDR2 ANQGSEA. CDR3 sequence reads: CSVALGGAGVFHEQFF.

This chain connects TRBV25-1 to TRBJ2-7; the D call from TCRdb, TRBD1, cannot be confirmed without DNA. This CDR3 has 12 amino acids. Germline V CDR1 and CDR2: MGHDK, SYGVNS. CDR3 sequence: CASSSQGWEQYF.

This sequence joins TRBV4-2 and TRBJ2-1; TCRdb designates TRBD2, a call that cannot be tested without DNA. Germline CDR1 is LGHNA and CDR2 is YNFKEQ. The CDR3 totals 16 residues. CDR3 amino acids: CASSPGTSGSSDEQFF.

V usage is TRBV12-3 or TRBV12-4 and J usage is TRBJ2-7; TCRdb's assignment of TRBD2 cannot be checked, as there is no DNA. The CDR3 has 14 residues. CDR3 amino acids: CASSLDGRAQEQYF.

The chain uses TRBV29-1 and TRBJ2-1; TCRdb lists TRBD1, though no DNA is available to test this call. Per the germline V gene, CDR1 is SQVTM and CDR2 is ANQGSEA. This CDR3 comprises 13 residues. CDR3 region: CSVAGASYNEQFF.

This rearrangement joins TRBV11-2 to TRBJ2-6; TCRdb returns TRBD1, unconfirmable since there is no DNA. The CDR3 runs to 18 residues. Germline-derived CDR1 and CDR2 are SGHAT and FQNNGV. The CDR3 protein is CASRELKGGVSGANVLTF.

The chain links TRBV5-1 to TRBJ1-5; lacking DNA, the TRBD1 call made by TCRdb goes unchecked. Germline loops: CDR1 SGHRS, CDR2 YFSETQ. The CDR3 has 15 residues. CDR3 in amino acids: CASSSTDRFNQPQHF.

This sequence joins TRBV20-1 and TRBJ2-5. This CDR3 is 13 amino acids long. Germline V gene data show CDR1 as DFQATT and CDR2 as SNEGSKA (reference sequence). The CDR3 sequence: CSASQGSQETQYF.

The chain links TRBV27 to TRBJ2-4; TCRdb calls TRBD2, which cannot be checked without DNA. CDR1 is MNHEY and CDR2 is SMNVEV in the germline V gene (reference sequence). The CDR3 runs to 16 residues. The CDR3 loop reads CARIQTGLATENIQYF.

The chain employs TRBV7-9 and TRBJ2-7. Germline CDR1 reads SEHNR; CDR2 reads FQNEAQ (reference sequence). The CDR3 loop spans 12 amino acids. CDR3 in amino acids: CASSPSVGEQYF.

The chain combines TRBV29-1 with TRBJ1-1; TCRdb lists TRBD1, though no DNA is available to test this call. Germline loops: CDR1 SQVTM, CDR2 ANQGSEA. This CDR3 contains 14 residues. This CDR3 is CSVEVPALNTEAFF.

J is TRBJ2-3 and V is TRBV18; no DNA is available, so the TRBD1 call from TCRdb remains unchecked. The CDR3 is 17 amino acids. Per the germline V gene, CDR1 is KGHSH and CDR2 is LQKENI. CDR3: CASSHSRVGAGTDTQYF.

The chain couples TRBV2 to TRBJ2-7; TCRdb designates TRBD1, a call that cannot be tested without DNA. Per the germline V gene, CDR1 is SNHLY and CDR2 is FYNNEI. The CDR3 loop spans 14 amino acids. This CDR3 is CASQVQGTSYEQYF.

This sequence joins TRBV30 and TRBJ2-1. The CDR3 contains 11 residues. The germline V gene has CDR1 GTSNPN and CDR2 SVGIG (reference sequence). CDR3 sequence reads: CAWSVGLEQFF. The whole variable domain, filled in from reference TRBV30 and TRBJ2-1, reads SQTIHQWPATLVQPVGSPLSLECTVEGTSNPNLYWYRQAAGRGLQLLFYSVGIGQISSEVPQNLSASRPQDRQFILSSKKLLLSDSGFYLCAWSVGLEQFFGPGTRLTVL.